These 22 T cell receptor beta chains came from one sample sequenced in a study of blood T cell repertoires in COVID-19. Assay used: immunoSEQ multiplex PCR; TCRdb lists only in-frame clones, some missing. Found here are 180,000 or so clones, roughly 82% of them singletons; the top ten hold more than 9.5%. Sequenced input: PBMCs or T cells enriched from blood (not recorded which). The receptors stem from a man aged 45-60 years who had recovered from COVID-19.

This clone was observed a handful of times. This chain connects TRBV5-6 to TRBJ1-1, with 10 bases fitting TRBD1. Germline V gene sequence: CDR1 SGHDT, CDR2 YYEEEE. The ends lost 2 bases at V and 4 bases at J; junction bases unmatched: 8. This CDR3 region has 16 residues. The CDR3 DNA follows: TGTGCCAGCAGCTTTAGGACAGGGGGTAGCGGCACTGAAGCTTTCTTT. Protein: CASSFRTGGSGTEAFF. Combining the CDR3 with reference TRBV5-6 and TRBJ1-1 gives the whole variable domain DAGVTQSPTHLIKTRGQQVTLRCSPKSGHDTVSWYQQALGQGPQFIFQYYEEEERQRGNFPDRFSGHQFPNYSSELNVNALLLGDSALYLCASSFRTGGSGTEAFFGQGTRLTVV.

This clone showed up just a few times. The DNA of the CDR3 is TGTGCCAGCAGCCTACCGTCCTACGAGCAGTACTTC. Translation: CASSLPSYEQYF. J is TRBJ2-7 and V is TRBV11-2, with unresolved D. In germline, CDR1 is SGHAT, CDR2 FQNNGV. This CDR3 region has 12 residues. Trimming left V 5 bases short and J 1 base short, with 6 bases between.

The chain has TRBV25-1 and TRBJ1-1; D is unclear. Trimming took off 9 bases at V and 0 bases at J, with 14 bases between the two ends. Germline assignment: CDR1 MGHDK and CDR2 SYGVNS. The CDR3 loop spans 14 amino acids. The chain's CDR3 is CASEGFRVNTEAFF. CDR3 DNA: TGTGCCAGTGAGGGCTTTCGAGTGAACACTGAAGCTTTCTTT.

This clone was observed a handful of times. This chain's CDR3 is CASTPREGPGEQYF. CDR3 in DNA: TGTGCCAGCACCCCCCGCGAAGGTCCAGGCGAGCAGTACTTC. This sequence joins TRBV6-5 and TRBJ2-7; D unresolved. The V end lost 7 bases, the J end lost 6 bases, and 19 bases lay between the germline ends. Per the germline V gene, CDR1 is MNHEY and CDR2 is SVGAGI. The CDR3 totals 14 residues.

The chain has TRBV3-1 (or the pseudogene TRBV3-2) and TRBJ2-5; 9 positions match TRBD2. CDR1 is LGHDT and CDR2 is YNNKEL in the germline V gene (reference sequence). After removal of 3 bases from V and 2 bases from J, the junction contained 4 bases not matched to a gene. The CDR3 length is 15 residues. The CDR3 loop reads CASSHWTSAQETQYF. In DNA form, the CDR3 reads TGTGCCAGCAGCCACTGGACTAGCGCGCAAGAGACCCAGTACTTC.

This sequence joins TRBV7-6 and TRBJ1-6; D unclear. This CDR3 has 13 residues. CDR1 is SGHVS, CDR2 FNYEAQ, per germline. Trimming pared 5 bases from V and 9 bases from J, leaving 11 bases between. The CDR3 DNA is TGTGCCAGCAGCACCGACACGTTTTCACCCCTCCACTTT. It encodes CASSTDTFSPLHF.

The CDR3 loop reads CASSLAGGLSPLHF. Here the CDR3 DNA reads TGTGCCAGCAGCCTTGCGGGGGGTTTGTCACCCCTCCACTTT. The chain is built from TRBV14 and TRBJ1-6, with D tentatively TRBD1 (5 bases). This CDR3 is 14 amino acids long. The V end was cut by 4 bases, the J end by 10 bases, with 14 bases between. Germline V CDR1 and CDR2: SGHDN, FVKESK.

The J gene is TRBJ2-3, the V gene TRBV9; D gene ambiguous. The CDR3 length is 11 residues. V was pared by 3 bases and J by 8 bases, with 7 bases between. The germline gives CDR1 SGDLS, CDR2 YYNGEE. CDR3 amino acids: CASSARSTQYF. The CDR3 DNA reads TGTGCCAGCAGCGCCCGGAGTACGCAGTATTTT.

This chain uses TRBV3-1 (or the pseudogene TRBV3-2) with TRBJ1-2; 9 nucleotides align to TRBD1. Germline loops: CDR1 LGHDT, CDR2 YNNKEL (reference sequence). V gave up 6 bases and J gave up 3 bases; unmatched junction bases: 5. The CDR3 consists of 14 residues. The CDR3 loop is CASSRDRVDYGYTF. DNA of the CDR3: TGTGCCAGCAGTCGGGACAGGGTAGACTATGGCTACACCTTC.

V and J are TRBV27 and TRBJ1-1; D is undetermined. Per germline, CDR1 MNHEY and CDR2 SMNVEV (reference sequence). The germline V and J ends were trimmed by 5 bases and 1 base, with 8 bases remaining between them. The CDR3 contains 13 residues. The CDR3 protein is CASSPNRNTEAFF. In DNA, the CDR3 is TGTGCCAGCAGTCCCAACAGGAACACTGAAGCTTTCTTT.

V gene TRBV9 combines with J gene TRBJ2-5; 8 positions match TRBD1. In germline, CDR1 is SGDLS, CDR2 YYNGEE. CDR3 size: 16 residues. The ends lost 3 bases at V and 3 bases at J; junction bases unmatched: 10. The CDR3 sequence is CASSEFTGTGEETQYF. The DNA for the CDR3 is TGTGCCAGCAGCGAATTTACCGGGACAGGAGAAGAGACCCAGTACTTC.

This clone was observed a few times. V and J are TRBV7-9 and TRBJ1-4; D gene unclear. The CDR3 covers 12 residues. V lost 1 base and J 10 bases, leaving 7 bases between the germline ends. Germline assignment: CDR1 SEHNR and CDR2 FQNEAQ (reference sequence). In nucleotides, the CDR3 is TGTGCCAGCAGCTTAGGACCGGGAAAACTGTTTTTT. Translation gives CASSLGPGKLFF.

The chain recombines TRBV2 with TRBJ2-7; 7 nucleotides agree with TRBD1. Germline assignment: CDR1 SNHLY and CDR2 FYNNEI. The CDR3 length is 14 residues. Germline trimming cut 7 bases from V and 5 bases from J; bases unmatched to any gene: 11. CDR3 in DNA: TGTGCCAGCACCGCGACAGGGACGAAGGACGAGCAGTACTTC. Amino acids: CASTATGTKDEQYF. The variable domain in full, with the rest retrieved from reference TRBV2 and TRBJ2-7, is EPEVTQTPSHQVTQMGQEVILRCVPISNHLYFYWYRQILGQKVEFLVSFYNNEISEKSEIFDDQFSVERPDGSNFTLKIRSTKLEDSAMYFCASTATGTKDEQYFGPGTRLTVT.

The chain joins TRBV24-1 to TRBJ2-7; 14 positions agree with TRBD2. CDR1 KGHDR and CDR2 SFDVKD come from the germline V gene. The J segment lost 3 bases and the V segment lost 4 bases, leaving 4 bases of the junction unmatched. This CDR3 spans 16 amino acids. The CDR3 DNA is TGTGCCACCAGTGACTTAGGGACTAGCGGGAGCTACGAGCAGTACTTC. It specifies CATSDLGTSGSYEQYF.

The chain combines TRBV6-5 with TRBJ1-5; D is unresolved. The V end lost 6 bases, the J end lost 1 base, and 7 bases lay between the germline ends. The germline V gene has CDR1 MNHEY and CDR2 SVGAGI. The CDR3 runs to 13 residues. CDR3 loop: CASRAGSNQPQHF. DNA for the CDR3: TGTGCCAGCAGGGCGGGGAGCAATCAGCCCCAGCATTTT.

CDR3 sequence: CSVVTGRGGETQYF. CDR3 in DNA: TGCAGCGTGGTTACAGGGAGGGGAGGGGAGACCCAGTACTTC. This chain joins TRBV29-1 and TRBJ2-5; possibly TRBD2 for D (7 bases). The CDR3 is made up of 14 amino acids. Trimming removed 6 bases at V and 5 bases at J, with 19 bases between. Germline values: CDR1 SQVTM, CDR2 ANQGSEA. Based on the CDR3 plus reference TRBV29-1 and TRBJ2-5, the full variable domain is SAVISQKPSRDICQRGTSLTIQCQVDSQVTMMFWYRQQPGQSLTLIATANQGSEATYESGFVIDKFPISRPNLTFSTLTVSNMSPEDSSIYLCSVVTGRGGETQYFGPGTRLLVL.

This CDR3 is CASTPSGEETQYF. The DNA of the CDR3 is TGTGCCAGCACCCCTAGCGGAGAAGAGACCCAGTACTTC. The chain carries TRBV2 and TRBJ2-5; 7 bases line up with TRBD2. Losses at the gene ends were 7 bases for V and 3 bases for J; bases not matched to a gene: 5. The CDR3 covers 13 residues. Per germline, CDR1 SNHLY and CDR2 FYNNEI.

The chain is built from TRBV3-1 (or the pseudogene TRBV3-2) and TRBJ2-5; TRBD2 aligns across 11 bases. V lost 6 bases, J lost 5 bases, and 8 bases stayed unmatched. This CDR3 contains 15 residues. Germline V gives CDR1 LGHDT, CDR2 YNNKEL (reference sequence). The CDR3 DNA follows: TGTGCCAGCAGAAACGTTCGGACTAGCGGGGAGACCCAGTACTTC. Translation: CASRNVRTSGETQYF.

This clone was seen once. CDR3 amino acids: CASSSPGTGNLGTF. DNA of the CDR3: TGTGCCAGCAGTTCCCCCGGGACAGGTAACCTCGGCACCTTC. The chain uses TRBV11-2 and TRBJ1-2, with TRBD1 matching over 8 bases. Germline values: CDR1 SGHAT, CDR2 FQNNGV. Trimming cost V 6 bases and J 13 bases; bases outside gene matches: 16. The CDR3 spans 14 residues. Complete variable domain (other parts from reference TRBV11-2 and TRBJ1-2): EAGVAQSPRYKIIEKRQSVAFWCNPISGHATLYWYQQILGQGPKLLIQFQNNGVVDDSQLPKDRFSAERLKGVDSTLKIQPAKLEDSAVYLCASSSPGTGNLGTFGSGTRLTVV.

The CDR3 sequence: CASRTSGSDNEQFF. As DNA, the CDR3 is TGTGCCAGCAGGACTAGCGGGAGCGACAATGAGCAGTTCTTC. The V gene is TRBV6-5, the J gene TRBJ2-1, with 12 bases aligning to TRBD2. V lost 6 bases to trimming and J lost 5 bases; unmatched junction nucleotides: 2. Per the germline V gene, CDR1 is MNHEY and CDR2 is SVGAGI. The CDR3 totals 14 residues.

This sequence joins TRBV15 and TRBJ2-1; 10 positions match TRBD1. With V trimmed by 3 bases and J by 8 bases, 7 bases remained unmatched. Germline V gene data show CDR1 as LNHNV and CDR2 as YYDKDF (reference sequence). The CDR3 has 15 residues. This CDR3 is CATSRRQGAPHEQFF. DNA for the CDR3: TGTGCCACCAGCAGGAGACAGGGGGCGCCTCATGAGCAGTTCTTC.

V is TRBV6-5 and J is TRBJ2-1, with a weak D call TRBD2 (5 bases). The V end lost 1 base, the J end lost 3 bases, and 13 bases lay between the germline ends. The germline V gene encodes CDR1 MNHEY and CDR2 SVGAGI. The CDR3 is made up of 16 amino acids. The DNA for the CDR3 is TGTGCCAGCAGTTACTGGGGAGAGGGTCGCTACAATGAGCAGTTCTTC. Encoded protein: CASSYWGEGRYNEQFF.